This TCR beta chain was recorded in a study of shared clonotypes between healthy human individuals. The wider study: Per donor, three plates held CD4 naive cells, three held CD4 memory, two held CD8 naive and one held CD8 memory.

Worth noting for this clone: Antigen unknown.

Whole-study results and caveats: Rarefaction analysis demonstrated incomplete sorted-subset sequencing notwithstanding large depth. The diversity represented, both genetic and in exposure history, was limited by few donors.

Naive CD8 cells lacked CD45RO, underwent positive selection for CCR7 and left out terminally differentiated effector memory CD45RA+ cells. CDR3 length: 15 amino acids. Germline V gene sequence: CDR1 PRHDT, CDR2 FYEKMQ (reference sequence). V dropped 5 bases and J dropped 7 bases, with 17 bases sitting between them. The assay was carried out at the deep level. Profiling relied on immunoSEQ multiplex PCR, and the TCRdb table lists in-frame clones only, not all of them. The sample records about 2 million clones, 85% to 95% being singletons. V gene TRBV13 combines with J gene TRBJ2-2; D is perhaps TRBD2 (6 bases). The sample comprised naive CD8+ T cells sorted from blood. The sequence derives from a man aged 18 to 35 in good health. CDR3 sequence: CASSPLPEGGGELFF. DNA for the CDR3: TGTGCCAGCAGCCCGCTACCGGAGGGAGGCGGGGAGCTGTTTTTT.